The T cell receptor beta chain under discussion was sequenced for a study of Tregs in tolerant kidney transplant recipients. Study-level results: Findings come from small patient numbers and require larger validation. Biological reproducibility was not directly addressed in this study.

TCRdb's copy holds only in-frame clones and misses some; the assay was immunoSEQ multiplex PCR. Of about 18,000 clones listed, approximately 80% are singletons. CD4+CD25+CD127- Tregs, CD4+CD25- non-Tregs, CD4 and CD8 cells were sorted. Thawed PBMCs were rested overnight at 37°C with approximately 190 IU/ml IL-2 before regulatory T cell sorting. About this clone itself: Its specificity is unknown.

From germline, CDR1 is SGDLS and CDR2 YYNGEE. With V trimmed by 3 bases and J by 2 bases, 2 bases remained unmatched. The CDR3 length is 15 residues. The rearrangement uses TRBV9 and TRBJ2-3, with 11 nucleotides matching TRBD2. The receptor was isolated from a human donor in good health. The specimen sequenced was Tregs from blood. The CDR3 is CASSGTSGYTDTQYF. As DNA, the CDR3 is TGTGCCAGCAGCGGGACTAGCGGGTACACAGATACGCAGTATTTT. Looking up the rest from reference TRBV9 and TRBJ2-3 gives the full variable domain: DSGVTQTPKHLITATGQRVTLRCSPRSGDLSVYWYQQSLDQGLQFLIQYYNGEERAKGNILERFSAQQFPDLHSELNLSSLELGDSALYFCASSGTSGYTDTQYFGPGTRLTVL.